This TCR beta chain was identified during a study of control samples from healthy donors and cancer patients. Clones were read by immunoSEQ multiplex PCR, and TCRdb kept only the in-frame ones, dropping some. Of roughly 80,000 clones listed, 85% to 95% are singletons. Sequencing was done on a sample of blood. The source is a woman in her fifties or sixties in good health.

CDR3 loop: CASMAGRVGYGYTF. CDR3 nucleotide sequence: TGTGCCAGTATGGCTGGCAGGGTGGGCTATGGCTACACCTTC. The chain uses TRBV19 and TRBJ1-2; D may be TRBD1 (5 bases). The CDR3 sequence is 14 residues long. V dropped 7 bases and J dropped 4 bases, with 16 bases sitting between them. Germline CDR1 and CDR2: LNHDA and SQIVND (reference sequence).